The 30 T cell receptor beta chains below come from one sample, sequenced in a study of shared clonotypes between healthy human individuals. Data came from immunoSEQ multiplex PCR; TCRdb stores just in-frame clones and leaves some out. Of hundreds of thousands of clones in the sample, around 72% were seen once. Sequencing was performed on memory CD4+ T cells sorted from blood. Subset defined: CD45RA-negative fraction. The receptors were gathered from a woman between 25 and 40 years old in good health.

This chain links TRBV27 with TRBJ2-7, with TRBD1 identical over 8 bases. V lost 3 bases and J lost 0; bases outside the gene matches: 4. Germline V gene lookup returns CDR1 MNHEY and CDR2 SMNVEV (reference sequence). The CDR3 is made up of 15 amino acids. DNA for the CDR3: TGTGCCAGCAGTTTTGCGGACAGGGCCTCCTACGAGCAGTACTTC. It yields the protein CASSFADRASYEQYF.

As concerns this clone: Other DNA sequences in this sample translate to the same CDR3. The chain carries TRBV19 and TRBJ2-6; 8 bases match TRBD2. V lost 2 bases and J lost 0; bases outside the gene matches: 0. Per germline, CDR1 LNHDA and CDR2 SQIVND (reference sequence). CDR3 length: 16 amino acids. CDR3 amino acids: CASSILAGSGANVLTF. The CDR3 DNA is TGTGCCAGTAGTATACTAGCGGGCTCTGGGGCCAACGTCCTGACTTTC.

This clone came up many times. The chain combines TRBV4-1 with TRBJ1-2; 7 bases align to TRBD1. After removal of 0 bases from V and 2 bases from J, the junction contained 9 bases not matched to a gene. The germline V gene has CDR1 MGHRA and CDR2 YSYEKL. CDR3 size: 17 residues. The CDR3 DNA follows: TGCGCCAGCAGCCAAGAAATGCGGACAGGTTCGAACTATGGCTACACCTTC. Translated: CASSQEMRTGSNYGYTF.

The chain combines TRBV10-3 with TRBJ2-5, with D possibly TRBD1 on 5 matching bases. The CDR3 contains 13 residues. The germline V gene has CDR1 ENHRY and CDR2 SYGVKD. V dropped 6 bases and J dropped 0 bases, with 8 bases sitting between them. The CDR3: CAIRDTNQETQYF. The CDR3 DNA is TGTGCCATCAGGGACACCAACCAAGAGACCCAGTACTTC.

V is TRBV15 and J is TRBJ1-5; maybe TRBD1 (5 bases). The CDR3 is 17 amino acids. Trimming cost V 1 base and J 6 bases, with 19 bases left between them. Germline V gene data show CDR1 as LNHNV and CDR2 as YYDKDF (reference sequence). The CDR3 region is CATSRGLFQGPVQPQHF. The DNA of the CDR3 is TGTGCCACCAGCAGAGGTCTCTTTCAGGGCCCCGTTCAGCCCCAGCATTTT.

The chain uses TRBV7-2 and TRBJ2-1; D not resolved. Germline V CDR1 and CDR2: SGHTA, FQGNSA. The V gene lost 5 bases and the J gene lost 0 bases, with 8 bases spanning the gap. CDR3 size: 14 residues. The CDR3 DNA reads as TGTGCCAGCAGCACGTTGGGCTCCTACAATGAGCAGTTCTTC. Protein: CASSTLGSYNEQFF.

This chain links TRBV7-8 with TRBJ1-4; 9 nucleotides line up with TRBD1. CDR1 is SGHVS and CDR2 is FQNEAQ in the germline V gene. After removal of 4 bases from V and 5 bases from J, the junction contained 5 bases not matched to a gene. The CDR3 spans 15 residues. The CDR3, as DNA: TGTGCCAGCAGCTCAAACAGGGGGCGGAATGAAAAACTGTTTTTT. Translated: CASSSNRGRNEKLFF.

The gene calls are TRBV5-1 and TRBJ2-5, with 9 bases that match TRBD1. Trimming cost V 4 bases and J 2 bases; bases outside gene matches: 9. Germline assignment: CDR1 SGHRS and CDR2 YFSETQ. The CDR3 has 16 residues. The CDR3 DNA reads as TGCGCCAGCAGCGACTGGGGGACAGGGTTTCAAGAGACCCAGTACTTC. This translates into CASSDWGTGFQETQYF.

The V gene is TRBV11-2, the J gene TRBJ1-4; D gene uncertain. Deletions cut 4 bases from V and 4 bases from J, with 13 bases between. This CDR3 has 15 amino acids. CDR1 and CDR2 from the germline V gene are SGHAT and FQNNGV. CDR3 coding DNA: TGTGCCAGCAGCTCCCGGACGTTTAATAATGAAAAACTGTTTTTT. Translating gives CASSSRTFNNEKLFF.

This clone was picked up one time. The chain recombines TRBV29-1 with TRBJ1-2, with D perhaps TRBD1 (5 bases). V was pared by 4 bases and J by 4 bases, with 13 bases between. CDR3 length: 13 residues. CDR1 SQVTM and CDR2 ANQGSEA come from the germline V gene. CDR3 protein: CSVAAQEAYGYTF. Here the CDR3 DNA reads TGCAGCGTTGCTGCACAGGAGGCCTATGGCTACACCTTC.

In DNA form, the CDR3 reads TGTGCCAGCGAACTTTTCGACAGGGCCAATTCACCCCTCCACTTT. Encoded protein: CASELFDRANSPLHF. The V gene is TRBV5-6, the J gene TRBJ1-6; 7 bases are shared with TRBD1. This CDR3 contains 15 residues. The V and J ends lost 7 bases and 7 bases, in that order; junction bases with no gene match: 11. CDR1 is SGHDT, CDR2 YYEEEE, per germline.

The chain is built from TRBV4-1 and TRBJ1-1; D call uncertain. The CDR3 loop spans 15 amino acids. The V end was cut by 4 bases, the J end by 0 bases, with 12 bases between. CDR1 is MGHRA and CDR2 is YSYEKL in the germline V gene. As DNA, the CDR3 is TGCGCCAGCAGCCGATGGATGCGGATGAACACTGAAGCTTTCTTT. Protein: CASSRWMRMNTEAFF.

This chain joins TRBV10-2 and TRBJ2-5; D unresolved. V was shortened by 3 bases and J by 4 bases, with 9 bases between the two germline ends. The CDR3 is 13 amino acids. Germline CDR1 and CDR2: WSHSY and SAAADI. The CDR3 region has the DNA TGCGCCAGCAGTGACTCCTCATTAGAGACCCAGTACTTC. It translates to CASSDSSLETQYF.

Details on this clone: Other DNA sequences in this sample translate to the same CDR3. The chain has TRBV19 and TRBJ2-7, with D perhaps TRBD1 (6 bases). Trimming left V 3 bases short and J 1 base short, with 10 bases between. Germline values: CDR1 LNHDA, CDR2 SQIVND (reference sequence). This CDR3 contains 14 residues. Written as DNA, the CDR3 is TGTGCCAGTAGTATTACAGGGCCTTCCTACGAGCAGTACTTC. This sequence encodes CASSITGPSYEQYF.

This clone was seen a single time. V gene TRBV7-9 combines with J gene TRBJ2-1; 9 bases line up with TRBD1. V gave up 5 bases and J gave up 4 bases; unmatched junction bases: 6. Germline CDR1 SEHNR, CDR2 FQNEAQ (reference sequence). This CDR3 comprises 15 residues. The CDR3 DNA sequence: TGTGCCAGCAGCCGAACAGGGGGCTCTTACAATGAGCAGTTCTTC. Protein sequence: CASSRTGGSYNEQFF.

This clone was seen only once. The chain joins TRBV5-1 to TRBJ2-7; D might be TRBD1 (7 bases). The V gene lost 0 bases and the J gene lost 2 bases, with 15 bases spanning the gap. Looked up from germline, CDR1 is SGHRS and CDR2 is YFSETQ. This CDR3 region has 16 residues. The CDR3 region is CASSLGRAGGPYEQYF. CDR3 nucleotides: TGCGCCAGCAGCTTGGGGAGAGCAGGGGGGCCCTACGAGCAGTACTTC. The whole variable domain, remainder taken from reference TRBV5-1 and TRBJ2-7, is KAGVTQTPRYLIKTRGQQVTLSCSPISGHRSVSWYQQTPGQGLQFLFEYFSETQRNKGNFPGRFSGRQFSNSRSEMNVSTLELGDSALYLCASSLGRAGGPYEQYFGPGTRLTVT.

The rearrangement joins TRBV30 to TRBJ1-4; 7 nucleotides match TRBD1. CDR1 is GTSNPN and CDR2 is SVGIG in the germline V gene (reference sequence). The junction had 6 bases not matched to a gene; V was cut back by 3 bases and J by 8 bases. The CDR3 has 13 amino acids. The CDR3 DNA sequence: TGTGCCTGGAGAGGGAGGGGGCAGGAAAAACTGTTTTTT. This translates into CAWRGRGQEKLFF.

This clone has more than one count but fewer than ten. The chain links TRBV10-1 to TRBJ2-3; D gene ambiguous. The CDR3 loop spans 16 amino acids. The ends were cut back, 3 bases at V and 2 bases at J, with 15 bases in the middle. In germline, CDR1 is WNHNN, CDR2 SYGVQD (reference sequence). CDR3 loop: CASSETPGRITDTQYF. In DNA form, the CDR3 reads TGCGCCAGCAGTGAAACGCCGGGTAGGATCACAGATACGCAGTATTTT.

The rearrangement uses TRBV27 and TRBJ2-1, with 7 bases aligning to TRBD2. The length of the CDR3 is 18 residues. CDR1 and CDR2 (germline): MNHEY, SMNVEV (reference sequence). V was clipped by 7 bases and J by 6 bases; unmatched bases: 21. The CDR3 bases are TGTGCCAGCACCCCTAAGAGGCGGGAGAAAGGATTGGGCAATGAGCAGTTCTTC. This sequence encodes CASTPKRREKGLGNEQFF.

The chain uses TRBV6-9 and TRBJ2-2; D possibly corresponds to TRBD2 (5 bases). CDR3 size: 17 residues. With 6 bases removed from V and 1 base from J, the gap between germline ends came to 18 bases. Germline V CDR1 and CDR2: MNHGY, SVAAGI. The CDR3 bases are TGTGCCAGCAGCCCCTCTTCATCCGGGGTGAACACCGGGGAGCTGTTTTTT. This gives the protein CASSPSSSGVNTGELFF.

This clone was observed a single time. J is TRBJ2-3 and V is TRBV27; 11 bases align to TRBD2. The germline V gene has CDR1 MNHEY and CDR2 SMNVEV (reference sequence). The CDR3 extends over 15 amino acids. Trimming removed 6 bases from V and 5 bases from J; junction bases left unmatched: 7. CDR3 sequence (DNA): TGTGCCAGCAGGGATAGCGGGAGGGCCGGAGATACGCAGTATTTT. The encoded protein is CASRDSGRAGDTQYF.

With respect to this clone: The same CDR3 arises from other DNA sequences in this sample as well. CDR3 residues: CASSLGGSTNEKLFF. CDR3 DNA: TGCGCCAGCAGCTTGGGGGGGTCTACTAATGAAAAACTGTTTTTT. The chain combines TRBV5-1 with TRBJ1-4; D possibly corresponds to TRBD1 (5 bases). V was trimmed by 0 bases and J by 2 bases, leaving 8 bases between them. Germline assignment: CDR1 SGHRS and CDR2 YFSETQ. The CDR3 totals 15 residues. Full variable domain (remainder filled in from reference TRBV5-1 and TRBJ1-4): KAGVTQTPRYLIKTRGQQVTLSCSPISGHRSVSWYQQTPGQGLQFLFEYFSETQRNKGNFPGRFSGRQFSNSRSEMNVSTLELGDSALYLCASSLGGSTNEKLFFGSGTQLSVL.

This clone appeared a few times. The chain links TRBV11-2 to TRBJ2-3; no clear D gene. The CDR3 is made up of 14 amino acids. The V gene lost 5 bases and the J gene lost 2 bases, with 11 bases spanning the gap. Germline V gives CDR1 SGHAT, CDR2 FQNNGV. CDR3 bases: TGTGCCAGCAGCGAGAAGGCTTTCACAGATACGCAGTATTTT. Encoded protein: CASSEKAFTDTQYF.

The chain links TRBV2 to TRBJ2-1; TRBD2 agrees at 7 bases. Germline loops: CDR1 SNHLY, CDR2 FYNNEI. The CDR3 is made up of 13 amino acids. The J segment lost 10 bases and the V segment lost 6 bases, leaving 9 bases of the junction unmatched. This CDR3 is CASRDGLGMEQFF. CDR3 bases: TGTGCCAGCAGAGATGGACTAGGGATGGAGCAGTTCTTC.

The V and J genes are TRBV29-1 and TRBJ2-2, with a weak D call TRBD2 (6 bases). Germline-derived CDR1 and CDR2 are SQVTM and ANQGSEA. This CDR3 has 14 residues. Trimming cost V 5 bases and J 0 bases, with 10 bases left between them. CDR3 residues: CSVLRGANTGELFF. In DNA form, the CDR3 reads TGCAGCGTTTTGCGGGGCGCGAACACCGGGGAGCTGTTTTTT.

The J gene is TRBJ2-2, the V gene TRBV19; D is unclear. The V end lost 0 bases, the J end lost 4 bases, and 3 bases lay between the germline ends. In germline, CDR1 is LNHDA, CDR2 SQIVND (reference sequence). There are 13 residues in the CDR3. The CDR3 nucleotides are TGTGCCAGTAGTATAGAGAGCACCGGGGAGCTGTTTTTT. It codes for CASSIESTGELFF.

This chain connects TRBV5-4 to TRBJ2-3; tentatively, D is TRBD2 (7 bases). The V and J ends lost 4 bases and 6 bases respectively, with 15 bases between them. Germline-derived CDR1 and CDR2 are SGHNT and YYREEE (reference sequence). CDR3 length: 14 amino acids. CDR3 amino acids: CASSLSGRGDTQYF. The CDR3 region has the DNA TGTGCCAGCAGCCTTAGTGGGAGGGGGGATACGCAGTATTTT.

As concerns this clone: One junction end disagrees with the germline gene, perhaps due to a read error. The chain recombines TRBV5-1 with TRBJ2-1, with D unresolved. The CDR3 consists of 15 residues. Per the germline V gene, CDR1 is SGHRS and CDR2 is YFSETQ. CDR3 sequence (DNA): TGCGCCAGCAGTTCCGACTCATCCTCCTACAATGGGCAGTTCTTC. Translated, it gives CASSSDSSSYNGQFF.

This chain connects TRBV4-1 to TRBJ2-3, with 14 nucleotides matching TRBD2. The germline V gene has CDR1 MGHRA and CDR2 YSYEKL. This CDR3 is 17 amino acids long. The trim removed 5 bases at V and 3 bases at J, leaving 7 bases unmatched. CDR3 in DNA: TGCGCCAGCAGCGCTCACGGGACTAGCGGGAGAACAGATACGCAGTATTTT. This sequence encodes CASSAHGTSGRTDTQYF.

CDR3 in DNA: TGTGCCATCAGTGAACGGGAGTTAGGCACAGATACGCAGTATTTT. It translates to CAISERELGTDTQYF. The gene calls are TRBV10-3 and TRBJ2-3; D may be TRBD2 (6 bases). The V end was cut by 3 bases, the J end by 1 base, with 11 bases between. Germline V lookup: CDR1 ENHRY, CDR2 SYGVKD. The CDR3 length is 15 residues.